The next 23 T cell receptor beta chains were all read from a single sample in a study of T cell repertoires in cytomegalovirus infection. What these receptors recognize is not known. One entry per CDR3 protein results from TCRdb running MiXCR on the reads. Found here are about 700,000 distinct CDR3 sequences, 30% to 35% of them singletons; the top ten hold roughly 20%. Sequenced here: cultured PBMCs, sampled from culture after CMV antigen stimulation. Source of these receptors: a human donor in good health (CMV status not recorded). Some clones in this sample may be carry-over from other donors' samples.

The sample holds a few counts of this clonotype. The J gene is TRBJ1-1, the V gene TRBV12-3 or TRBV12-4; the match to TRBD1 covers 7 bases. The junction had 13 bases not matched to a gene; V was cut back by 7 bases and J by 5 bases. The CDR3 length is 15 residues. CDR3 in amino acids: CASTKPGRGLTEAFF. DNA of the CDR3: TGTGCCAGCACCAAACCTGGCAGGGGGTTGACTGAAGCTTTCTTT.

V usage is TRBV28 and J usage is TRBJ2-3; D tentatively reads TRBD1 or TRBD2 (6 bases each). The CDR3 loop spans 15 amino acids. Germline CDR1 MDHEN, CDR2 SYDVKM. Trimming pared 5 bases from V and 2 bases from J, leaving 14 bases between. CDR3 DNA sequence: TGTGCCAGCAGTACGACGGGGGCCTTCACAGATACGCAGTATTTT. It encodes CASSTTGAFTDTQYF.

The chain combines TRBV7-9 with TRBJ2-7, with TRBD2 matching over 13 bases. Trimming cost V 4 bases and J 2 bases; bases outside gene matches: 8. CDR3 length: 17 amino acids. Germline CDR1 SEHNR, CDR2 FQNEAQ (reference sequence). CDR3 in amino acids: CASSSLQGLAGTYEQYF. CDR3 nucleotides: TGTGCCAGCAGCTCCCTCCAGGGACTAGCGGGGACCTACGAGCAGTACTTC.

The V and J genes are TRBV12-3 or TRBV12-4 and TRBJ2-1; 10 bases are shared with TRBD2. The length of the CDR3 is 15 residues. V trimming: 6 bases; J trimming: 6 bases; junction bases outside the gene matches: 8. The CDR3: CASSLLAGVVNEQFF. CDR3 DNA sequence: TGTGCCAGCAGCCTTCTAGCGGGAGTTGTCAATGAGCAGTTCTTC.

This clonotype was detected ten times or more. The chain uses TRBV7-2 and TRBJ2-1; D is undetermined. Trimming took 2 bases from V and 8 from J, leaving 10 bases between them. Germline lookup yields CDR1 SGHTA and CDR2 FQGNSA. The CDR3 covers 13 residues. CDR3 sequence reads: CASSLNTGDEQFF. The CDR3 DNA reads TGTGCCAGCAGCTTAAACACGGGCGATGAGCAGTTCTTC. The whole variable domain, remainder taken from reference TRBV7-2 and TRBJ2-1, is GAGVSQSPSNKVTEKGKDVELRCDPISGHTALYWYRQSLGQGLEFLIYFQGNSAPDKSGLPSDRFSAERTGGSVSTLTIQRTQQEDSAVYLCASSLNTGDEQFFGPGTRLTVL.

This chain joins TRBV25-1 and TRBJ2-4, with TRBD1 matching over 7 bases. The ends lost 0 bases at V and 6 bases at J; junction bases unmatched: 5. The V gene's germline CDR1 is MGHDK and CDR2 SYGVNS. CDR3 size: 15 residues. The CDR3 DNA reads as TGTGCCAGCAGTGAATATAGGGACAGCAGAAACATTCAGTACTTC. Its protein is CASSEYRDSRNIQYF. Using reference TRBV25-1 and TRBJ2-4 for the parts outside the CDR3, the full variable domain is EADIYQTPRYLVIGTGKKITLECSQTMGHDKMYWYQQDPGMELHLIHYSYGVNSTEKGDLSSESTVSRIRTEHFPLTLESARPSHTSQYLCASSEYRDSRNIQYFGAGTRLSVL.

This rearrangement joins TRBV5-4 to TRBJ2-1; TRBD2 matches 11 bases. J lost 2 bases, V lost 4 bases, and 8 bases had no gene match. The CDR3 has 17 residues. Germline CDR1 SGHNT, CDR2 YYREEE (reference sequence). CDR3 sequence reads: CASSGGSSGGTYNEQFF. For the CDR3, the DNA is TGTGCCAGCAGCGGGGGGTCTAGCGGGGGGACCTACAATGAGCAGTTCTTC.

This sequence joins TRBV7-9 and TRBJ1-1; TRBD1 matches at 9 bases. The CDR3 sequence is 15 residues long. Germline loops: CDR1 SEHNR, CDR2 FQNEAQ (reference sequence). V gave up 4 bases and J gave up 7 bases; unmatched junction bases: 10. This CDR3 reads CASSWTGEGEGEAFF. The DNA for the CDR3 is TGTGCCAGCAGCTGGACAGGGGAAGGAGAGGGTGAAGCTTTCTTT. Based on the CDR3 plus reference TRBV7-9 and TRBJ1-1, the full variable domain is DTGVSQNPRHKITKRGQNVTFRCDPISEHNRLYWYRQTLGQGPEFLTYFQNEAQLEKSRLLSDRFSAERPKGSFSTLEIQRTEQGDSAMYLCASSWTGEGEGEAFFGQGTRLTVV.

This clonotype has just a few counts. CDR3 amino acids: CASSQGQGLPSYEQYF. For the CDR3, the DNA is TGTGCCAGCAGTCAAGGACAGGGGCTCCCTTCCTACGAGCAGTACTTC. This chain uses TRBV27 with TRBJ2-7, with 9 bases lining up with TRBD1. The CDR3 is 16 residues long. The germline V gene encodes CDR1 MNHEY and CDR2 SMNVEV (reference sequence). Trimming at V came to 5 bases and at J to 1 base, leaving 9 bases not matched to a gene.

The sample holds a few counts of this clonotype. The chain carries TRBV10-2 and TRBJ2-5, with a possible D match to TRBD2 (6 bases). Germline values: CDR1 WSHSY, CDR2 SAAADI. The length of the CDR3 is 13 residues. The V and J ends lost 7 bases and 5 bases respectively, with 14 bases between them. DNA for the CDR3: TGCGCCAGCACTTCAAGCGGAGGGGAGACCCAGTACTTC. Its translation: CASTSSGGETQYF.

The sample holds a few counts of this clonotype. CDR3 loop: CSALGGLAGGLYEQYF. CDR3 bases: TGCAGTGCCCTGGGGGGACTAGCGGGGGGCCTCTACGAGCAGTACTTC. The chain links TRBV20-1 to TRBJ2-7; TRBD2 agrees at 15 bases. CDR1 is DFQATT and CDR2 is SNEGSKA in the germline V gene (reference sequence). The CDR3 is 16 amino acids. Trimming at V came to 6 bases and at J to 3 bases, leaving 9 bases not matched to a gene.

The rearrangement links TRBV28 to TRBJ2-1, with 9 bases matching TRBD1. This CDR3 contains 16 residues. The V gene end was trimmed by 8 bases and the J gene end by 12 bases; junction bases not matched to a gene: 20. The germline V gene encodes CDR1 MDHEN and CDR2 SYDVKM. Here the CDR3 reads CASAPHPGQGDLGQFF. The CDR3, as DNA: TGTGCCAGCGCACCCCACCCGGGACAGGGAGACCTCGGGCAGTTCTTC.

The rearrangement joins TRBV18 to TRBJ1-5; 10 bases are a match to TRBD1. Germline V lookup: CDR1 KGHSH, CDR2 LQKENI. CDR3 length: 14 residues. J gave up 11 bases and V 5 bases, and 9 bases lay outside the gene matches. The CDR3 DNA is TGTGCCAGCTCAGGAGACAGGGGGCTCGATTCCCAGCATTTT. It is translated as CASSGDRGLDSQHF.

This clonotype was recorded at least ten times. The chain links TRBV7-2 to TRBJ2-3, with no clear D. Germline assignment: CDR1 SGHTA and CDR2 FQGNSA. The ends were cut back, 5 bases at V and 4 bases at J, with 19 bases in the middle. This CDR3 has 16 residues. CDR3 residues: CASSRRAPRGSDTQYF. CDR3 DNA: TGTGCCAGCAGCCGCCGGGCCCCCCGTGGGTCAGATACGCAGTATTTT.

This chain links TRBV7-9 with TRBJ2-7, with D possibly being TRBD1 or TRBD2 (6 bases each). Germline V gene sequence: CDR1 SEHNR, CDR2 FQNEAQ (reference sequence). Trimming took 1 base from V and 0 from J, leaving 16 bases between them. This CDR3 spans 17 amino acids. This chain's CDR3 is CASSLGGANRVSYEQYF. The CDR3 region has the DNA TGTGCCAGCAGCTTAGGGGGGGCCAACAGGGTCTCCTACGAGCAGTACTTC.

The chain uses TRBV7-9 and TRBJ1-1; D remains ambiguous. The CDR3 sequence is 14 residues long. V shed 5 bases and J shed 2 bases, with 12 bases lying between them. Germline assignment: CDR1 SEHNR and CDR2 FQNEAQ (reference sequence). The CDR3 nucleotides are TGTGCCAGCAGCGCCCCATTGGCAAACACTGAAGCTTTCTTT. Its protein is CASSAPLANTEAFF.

J is TRBJ1-1 and V is TRBV20-1; D uncertain. The CDR3 runs to 13 residues. Germline CDR1 reads DFQATT; CDR2 reads SNEGSKA (reference sequence). The germline V and J ends were trimmed by 5 bases and 0 bases, with 10 bases remaining between them. The CDR3 loop reads CSAHLNMNTEAFF. DNA of the CDR3: TGCAGTGCTCACCTAAACATGAACACTGAAGCTTTCTTT.

This sequence joins TRBV4-3 and TRBJ1-3; a weak D match, TRBD1 (6 bases). V lost 3 bases and J lost 0, with 12 bases in between. In germline, CDR1 is LGHNA, CDR2 YSLEER. The CDR3 is 16 residues long. The CDR3 sequence: CASSQEGHTSGNTIYF. The DNA for the CDR3 is TGCGCCAGCAGCCAGGAGGGACACACCTCTGGAAACACCATATATTTT.

CDR3 sequence: CASTIKRGTGSYQETQYF. The CDR3 DNA follows: TGTGCCAGCACCATTAAGCGGGGAACAGGGTCGTACCAAGAGACCCAGTACTTC. The chain uses TRBV7-8 and TRBJ2-5, with D possibly TRBD2 on 7 matching bases. The CDR3 runs to 18 residues. V lost 7 bases to trimming and J lost 0 bases, with 24 bases between them. Germline V lookup: CDR1 SGHVS, CDR2 FQNEAQ.

V and J are TRBV5-1 and TRBJ2-2; D remains unclear. V was cut by 0 bases and J by 4 bases, with 13 bases left in between. Looked up from germline, CDR1 is SGHRS and CDR2 is YFSETQ. CDR3 length: 16 amino acids. The CDR3 bases are TGCGCCAGCAGCTTGGCCGTCGGGTTTAGCACCGGGGAGCTGTTTTTT. Translated, it gives CASSLAVGFSTGELFF.

This clonotype was found a few times. This sequence joins TRBV20-1 and TRBJ2-3; 13 nucleotides agree with TRBD2. The germline V gene encodes CDR1 DFQATT and CDR2 SNEGSKA (reference sequence). This CDR3 has 13 residues. DNA of the CDR3: TGCAGAGGACTAGCGGGGGACACAGATACGCAGTATTTT. This translates into CRGLAGDTDTQYF.

This clonotype occurred a few times. CDR3 sequence reads: CATTFTPRSPLHF. The CDR3 DNA reads TGTGCCACCACGTTCACCCCGCGCTCACCCCTCCACTTT. The chain has TRBV7-9 and TRBJ1-6; D remains ambiguous. Looked up from germline, CDR1 is SEHNR and CDR2 is FQNEAQ (reference sequence). Deletions cut 10 bases from V and 10 bases from J, with 17 bases between. This CDR3 region has 13 residues.

The chain couples TRBV15 to TRBJ1-6; D unresolved. V shed 0 bases and J shed 7 bases, with 10 bases lying between them. Per the germline V gene, CDR1 is LNHNV and CDR2 is YYDKDF (reference sequence). The CDR3 loop spans 15 amino acids. The CDR3 bases are TGTGCCACCAGCAGAGACTCTCGGAGCAATTCACCCCTCCACTTT. This encodes CATSRDSRSNSPLHF. The complete variable domain, with remaining parts taken from reference TRBV15 and TRBJ1-6, reads DAMVIQNPRYQVTQFGKPVTLSCSQTLNHNVMYWYQQKSSQAPKLLFHYYDKDFNNEADTPDNFQSRRPNTSFCFLDIRSPGLGDTAMYLCATSRDSRSNSPLHFGNGTRLTVT.